This T cell receptor beta chain originates from a study of blood T cell repertoires in COVID-19. Study processing details: Counts of nucleated cells, estimated from reference gene primer amplification, were obtained. The protocol was immunoSEQ multiplex PCR, while the TCRdb copy is restricted to in-frame clones and leaves out a portion. The DNA was the basis for D and trimming; V, J and clone size are from that table. The top ten clones hold about 20% of a sample with just over 80,000 clones, under 80% of them seen once. CDR3 length: 17 amino acids. V lost 7 bases to trimming and J lost 3 bases; unmatched junction nucleotides: 7. CDR1 MNHEY and CDR2 SMNVEV come from the germline V gene (reference sequence).

The specimen was peripheral blood. The chain combines TRBV27 with TRBJ2-6, with 12 bases fitting TRBD1. The TCR comes from an elderly woman with active or convalescent COVID-19. This chain's CDR3 is CASTSGTGGFGANVLTF. In DNA form, the CDR3 reads TGTGCCAGCACCTCGGGGACAGGGGGCTTTGGGGCCAACGTCCTGACTTTC.